These T cell receptor beta chains were read from a single sample in a study of CD8+ T cells in alopecia areata. Libraries were prepared by immunoSEQ multiplex PCR; TCRdb keeps only in-frame clonotypes and omits some of them. The data hold approximately 7,400 clones, with 64% observed a single time. This specimen consisted of skin, obtained at week 4, from a patient treated with tofacitinib. The origin of the receptors is a human donor with alopecia areata. CDR3s leave out the opening cysteine and the closing phenylalanine or tryptophan. The D gene is left open where the match is weak. The listing skips clone size in some rows; elsewhere it reads once, few, many or a size class.

NA | NA | TRBV28 | ASSSRSTYEQY
TRBD1 | NA | TRBV7-9 | ASSPMAGQGSNQPQH
NA | NA | TRBV15 | ATGDVYWDNEQF
NA | NA | TRBV11-2 | ASSLDGQGIDEQF
TRBD1 | NA | TRBV30 | AWTGGGGNTIY
TRBD2 | NA | TRBV11-2 | ASSAGGSSYNEQF
TRBD2 | NA | TRBV7-3 | ASSETSGGTTDTQY
NA | once | TRBV6-1 | ASSDHLNTEAF
TRBD2 | few | TRBV7-3 | ASSVGGGAQETQY
NA | NA | TRBV7-3 | ASSYRANTGELF
NA | NA | TRBV2 | ASSDTNQAGPLRHNEQF
NA | NA | TRBV7-8 | ASRFGGDNYEQY
NA | NA | TRBV7-4 | ASSLVSCRYGYT
NA | few | TRBV21-1 | ASSKYETQVEGGYT
NA | once | TRBV30 | ALEQETERVGYNEQF
TRBD1 | few | TRBV5-4 | ASSPGGYEQY
NA | NA | TRBV6-4 | ASSSSSPARLSEQF
NA | NA | TRBV21-1 | ASSKVHIRGRETQPQH
NA | few | TRBV7-2 | ASSFKETQY
NA | once | TRBV21-1 | ASRVWLAYRKTYGYT
TRBD1 | few | TRBV7-2 | ASSLDRGSDEQF
TRBD1 | few | TRBV2 | ASRAGTGVYEQY